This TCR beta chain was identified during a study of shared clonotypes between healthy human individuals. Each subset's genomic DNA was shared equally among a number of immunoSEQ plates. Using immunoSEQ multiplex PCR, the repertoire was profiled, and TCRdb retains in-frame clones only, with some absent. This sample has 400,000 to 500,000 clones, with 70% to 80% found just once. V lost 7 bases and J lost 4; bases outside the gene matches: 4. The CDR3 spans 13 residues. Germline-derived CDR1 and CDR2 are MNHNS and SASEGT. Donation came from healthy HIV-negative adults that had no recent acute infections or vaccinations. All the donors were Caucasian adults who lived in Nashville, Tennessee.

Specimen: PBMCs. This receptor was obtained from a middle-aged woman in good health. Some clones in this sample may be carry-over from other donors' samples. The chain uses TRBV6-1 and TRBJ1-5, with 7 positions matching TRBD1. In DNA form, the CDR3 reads TGTGCCAGCAAGGCGACAGGGAATCAGCCCCAGCATTTT. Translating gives CASKATGNQPQHF.